The sequence of this T cell receptor beta chain was determined in a study of identical twins. A word on this clonotype: No antigen is known for it.

No donor was unhealthy or non-Caucasian. TCRdb used MiXCR to reprocess the 5' RACE reads, holding one entry per CDR3 protein. The repertoire holds more than 1.5 million distinct CDR3 sequences, with roughly a third as singletons. Overall study findings and caveats: Abundant beta clonotypes from cord blood had fewer insertions, unlike memory repertoires, which showed none. Out-of-frame TCR alpha sharing observed in monozygotic twins exceeded model estimates.

This receptor was taken from a newborn girl in good health. Sample: cord blood.

The CDR3 DNA reads as TGTGCCAGCAGTTTACAAACCGGGACAGGGGATCAGCCCCAGCATTTT. Its translation: CASSLQTGTGDQPQHF. The rearrangement uses TRBV7-2 and TRBJ1-5; the match to TRBD1 covers 10 bases. Germline V gene sequence: CDR1 SGHTA, CDR2 FQGNSA. The CDR3 has 16 residues. V dropped 6 bases and J dropped 5; count of bases not matched to a gene: 10.